Listed below are T cell receptor beta chains from one sample, sequenced in a study of cytomegalovirus exposure and HLA in healthy donors. Method: immunoSEQ multiplex PCR; TCRdb's copy keeps in-frame clones and lacks some. Of some 200,000 clones listed, about 86% are singletons. Sequenced: PBMCs. Receptors were obtained from a woman aged 18 to 35 in good health and CMV-seropositive. Each CDR3 is given with its conserved first and last residue. Each record gives: CDR3 length, D gene, J gene, clone size, V gene, CDR3 protein, CDR3 DNA. The D gene is left open where the match is weak. Clone sizes are given selectively: once, few, many, or a class where the clone is expanded.

15,TRBD1,TRBJ2-4,.,TRBV5-1,CASSPPGTGVVIQYF,TGCGCCAGTTCACCTCCCGGGACAGGGGTTGTCATTCAGTACTTC
18,TRBD1,TRBJ2-3,.,TRBV11-1,CASSLKYWGQGVSDTQYF,TGTGCCAGCAGCTTGAAGTATTGGGGACAGGGAGTCTCGGATACGCAGTATTTT
15,TRBD1,TRBJ1-4,.,TRBV27,CARMGQPPFFEKLFF,TGTGCCAGGATGGGACAGCCACCATTCTTTGAAAAACTGTTTTTT
15,.,TRBJ1-5,.,TRBV5-5,CASSPLGVSNQPQHF,TGTGCCAGCAGCCCCTTGGGAGTTAGCAATCAGCCCCAGCATTTT
11,.,TRBJ1-5,.,TRBV19,CASTQGGPQHF,TGTGCCAGTACCCAAGGCGGGCCCCAGCATTTT
13,.,TRBJ2-5,.,TRBV15,CATSRGLAETQYF,TGTGCCACCAGCAGAGGCCTAGCAGAGACCCAGTACTTC
15,TRBD1,TRBJ1-5,.,TRBV11-2,CASSPGTGGNQPQHF,TGTGCCAGCAGCCCCGGGACAGGGGGTAATCAGCCCCAGCATTTT
15,.,TRBJ2-3,.,TRBV9,CASSEGLTSTDTQYF,TGTGCCAGCAGCGAAGGACTGACTAGCACAGATACGCAGTATTTT
13,.,TRBJ2-7,.,TRBV4-1,CASSQSHDYEQYF,TGCGCCAGCAGCCAGTCACATGACTACGAGCAGTACTTC
13,TRBD1,TRBJ2-7,.,TRBV5-1,CASSVDRVSEQYF,TGCGCCAGCAGCGTAGACAGGGTAAGCGAGCAGTACTTC
15,TRBD2,TRBJ2-1,.,TRBV27,CASTQGLAGYNEQFF,TGTGCCAGCACCCAGGGACTAGCGGGTTACAATGAGCAGTTCTTC
15,TRBD1,TRBJ1-4,few,TRBV5-6,CASSLKTGEIEKLFF,TGTGCCAGCAGCCTAAAGACAGGGGAGATTGAAAAACTGTTTTTT
15,TRBD2,TRBJ2-2,.,TRBV6-1,CASSLAGGPTGELFF,TGTGCCAGTTCACTAGCGGGGGGGCCTACCGGGGAGCTGTTTTTT
14,TRBD1,TRBJ1-2,.,TRBV5-1,CASSFGQDRYGYTF,TGCGCCAGCAGCTTCGGACAGGATCGGTATGGCTACACCTTC
14,TRBD1,TRBJ2-3,.,TRBV5-1,CASSTDRGSDTQYF,TGCGCCAGCAGTACCGACAGGGGGTCAGATACGCAGTATTTT
14,.,TRBJ1-2,.,TRBV14,CASSPPADSYGYTF,TGTGCCAGCAGCCCACCGGCGGACAGCTATGGCTACACCTTC
13,TRBD1,TRBJ2-7,.,TRBV6-1,CASRTGPPYEQYF,TGTGCCAGTAGGACAGGGCCTCCCTACGAGCAGTACTTC
15,TRBD1,TRBJ1-4,few,TRBV10-3,CAISEAGQPNEKLFF,TGTGCCATCAGTGAGGCGGGACAGCCCAATGAAAAACTGTTTTTT
16,.,TRBJ1-5,once,TRBV11-2,CATGPGTTASNQPQHF,TGTGCCACCGGACCCGGCACGACAGCTAGCAATCAGCCCCAGCATTTT
15,TRBD1,TRBJ2-3,.,TRBV2,CASSTGGLSTDTQYF,TGTGCCAGCAGTACAGGGGGGCTTAGCACAGATACGCAGTATTTT
15,.,TRBJ1-3,.,TRBV9,CASSSQGTAGNTIYF,TGTGCCAGCAGCTCCCAGGGTACGGCTGGAAACACCATATATTTT
15,TRBD2,TRBJ2-2,.,TRBV7-9,CASSSGGKGTGELFF,TGTGCCAGCAGCTCCGGGGGGAAGGGAACCGGGGAGCTGTTTTTT
13,.,TRBJ1-5,.,TRBV19,CASSTHEGQPQHF,TGTGCCAGTAGTACCCACGAGGGCCAGCCCCAGCATTTT
15,.,TRBJ1-2,.,TRBV5-6,CATLPAGAYNYGYTF,TGTGCCACCCTGCCTGCGGGGGCGTATAACTATGGCTACACCTTC
15,TRBD1,TRBJ1-1,many,TRBV6-4,CASSDSVQGSAEAFF,TGTGCCAGCAGTGACTCGGTACAGGGGTCCGCTGAAGCTTTCTTT
16,TRBD2,TRBJ2-3,.,TRBV11-2,CASSRLAGGFTDTQYF,TGTGCCAGCAGTAGACTAGCGGGGGGGTTCACAGATACGCAGTATTTT
14,TRBD1,TRBJ2-3,.,TRBV6-1,CASAGQGHTDTQYF,TGTGCCAGCGCTGGACAGGGCCACACAGATACGCAGTATTTT
18,TRBD2,TRBJ2-3,.,TRBV12-5,CASGLARTSGGWADTQYF,TGTGCTAGTGGTTTGGCCCGGACTAGCGGGGGTTGGGCAGATACGCAGTATTTT
16,.,TRBJ1-3,.,TRBV6-1,CASSGVGGLLGNTIYF,TGTGCCAGCAGTGGAGTGGGGGGGCTACTTGGAAACACCATATATTTT